These 4 T cell receptor beta chains were sequenced from one sample in a study of response to subunit inactivated influenza vaccine (dated by TCRdb to 2017 to 2018). The library was generated by RT-PCR. The instrument given in TCRdb is Illumina HiSeq 2500. TCRdb redid the processing of the public reads, applying fastp at Q25 and MiXCR, and retained in-frame beta chains. Every CDR3 protein is listed once, alongside the most common genes and DNA of its rows. Recorded for this sample are roughly 630,000 distinct CDR3 sequences; roughly 15% of them occurred a single time. The ten largest account for approximately 7.6% of the sample. Sequences were derived from PBMCs from blood, sampled 14 to 15 days before vaccination. These receptors were collected from a man aged 50-60 years who received an inactivated influenza vaccine. Donor details come from another sample of the same person, matched by shared clones.

The chain uses TRBV12-3 or TRBV12-4 and TRBJ2-3; possible D gene TRBD2, 6 bases. Trimming cost V 5 bases and J 0 bases, with 9 bases left between them. The CDR3 sequence is 14 residues long. CDR3 in DNA: TGTGCCAGCAGTCGTCTAGCGAGCACAGATACGCAGTATTTT. This codes for CASSRLASTDTQYF.

The chain is built from TRBV7-2 and TRBJ2-1; perhaps TRBD1 as D (6 bases). The V and J ends lost 2 bases and 9 bases respectively, with 8 bases between them. The CDR3 totals 12 residues. Germline V gives CDR1 SGHTA, CDR2 FQGNSA. In nucleotides, the CDR3 is TGTGCCAGCAGCTTACAGGGGTTTGAGCAGTTCTTC. Protein: CASSLQGFEQFF.

V usage is TRBV6-1 and J usage is TRBJ2-1; 9 nucleotides agree with TRBD1. J was trimmed by 7 bases and V by 7 bases; bases with no gene match: 8. This CDR3 has 14 amino acids. Germline CDR1 reads MNHNS; CDR2 reads SASEGT. The CDR3 nucleotides are TGTGCCAGCACCAGGGACAGGGCATTGAATGAGCAGTTCTTC. It is translated as CASTRDRALNEQFF.

Only a few counts were recorded for this clonotype. V is TRBV7-2 and J is TRBJ1-6, with TRBD1 identical over 8 bases. The CDR3 is 15 amino acids. With V trimmed by 5 bases and J by 4 bases, 4 bases remained unmatched. The germline CDR1 and CDR2 sequences are SGHTA and FQGNSA. DNA of the CDR3: TGTGCCAGCAGCAGAAGACAGGGGTATAATTCACCCCTCCACTTT. Residues: CASSRRQGYNSPLHF. The entire variable domain, with the rest obtained from reference TRBV7-2 and TRBJ1-6, is as follows: GAGVSQSPSNKVTEKGKDVELRCDPISGHTALYWYRQSLGQGLEFLIYFQGNSAPDKSGLPSDRFSAERTGGSVSTLTIQRTQQEDSAVYLCASSRRQGYNSPLHFGNGTRLTVT.